Shown below are 22 T cell receptor beta chains from a single sample sequenced in a study of graft-versus-host responses after intestinal transplantation. The antigens of these receptors remain unknown. Using immunoSEQ multiplex PCR, the repertoire was profiled, and TCRdb retains in-frame clones only, with some absent. The data hold about 100,000 clones, with roughly 86% observed a single time. The material sequenced was unstimulated CD4+ T cells sorted from spleen or lymph node cells, taken before transplant. The receptors originated from a human donor who was the organ donor for an intestinal transplant.

V and J are TRBV2 and TRBJ2-5; 9 bases line up with TRBD1. The V segment lost 7 bases and the J segment 5 bases; nucleotides outside the gene matches: 11. CDR1 is SNHLY and CDR2 is FYNNEI in the germline V gene. This CDR3 spans 15 amino acids. CDR3 bases: TGTGCCAGCAATTTACAGGGGGCTGTTTTGGAGACCCAGTACTTC. This sequence encodes CASNLQGAVLETQYF.

J is TRBJ2-1 and V is TRBV25-1; a possible D gene is TRBD1 (5 bases). This CDR3 is 15 amino acids long. Trimming left V 0 bases short and J 5 bases short, with 11 bases between. Germline V gene sequence: CDR1 MGHDK, CDR2 SYGVNS. Here the CDR3 reads CASSEYKGAHNEQFF. Written as DNA, the CDR3 is TGTGCCAGCAGTGAATATAAAGGGGCCCACAATGAGCAGTTCTTC. The full variable domain, rest sourced from reference TRBV25-1 and TRBJ2-1, is EADIYQTPRYLVIGTGKKITLECSQTMGHDKMYWYQQDPGMELHLIHYSYGVNSTEKGDLSSESTVSRIRTEHFPLTLESARPSHTSQYLCASSEYKGAHNEQFFGPGTRLTVL.

V usage is TRBV5-1 and J usage is TRBJ2-5; D gene ambiguous. The CDR3 consists of 15 residues. The V gene lost 0 bases and the J gene lost 1 base, with 10 bases spanning the gap. In germline, CDR1 is SGHRS, CDR2 YFSETQ. Here the CDR3 reads CASSLEVSSQETQYF. As DNA, the CDR3 is TGCGCCAGCAGCTTGGAAGTCAGCAGCCAAGAGACCCAGTACTTC.

The genes are TRBV7-9 and TRBJ1-5, with D maybe TRBD1 (5 bases). Germline V gives CDR1 SEHNR, CDR2 FQNEAQ (reference sequence). V lost 0 bases and J 3 bases, leaving 9 bases between the germline ends. This CDR3 comprises 15 residues. The CDR3: CASSLAGGPNQPQHF. The CDR3 nucleotides are TGTGCCAGCAGCTTAGCGGGGGGACCCAATCAGCCCCAGCATTTT.

The chain couples TRBV18 to TRBJ2-5, with unresolved D. The CDR3 contains 14 residues. V lost 1 base to trimming and J lost 3 bases, with 9 bases between them. Germline-derived CDR1 and CDR2 are KGHSH and LQKENI. Here the CDR3 DNA reads TGTGCCAGCTCACCACGAGGACCCAAAGAGACCCAGTACTTC. It codes for CASSPRGPKETQYF.

The J gene is TRBJ1-1, the V gene TRBV6-1, with a weak D call TRBD1 (5 bases). The CDR3 extends over 13 amino acids. With 4 bases removed from V and 1 base from J, the gap between germline ends came to 7 bases. Germline assignment: CDR1 MNHNS and CDR2 SASEGT. As DNA, the CDR3 is TGTGCCAGCAGTGCCAGGGCGAACACTGAAGCTTTCTTT. This encodes CASSARANTEAFF.

This rearrangement joins TRBV11-2 to TRBJ1-2; tentative D call: TRBD1 (5 bases). Germline V gene lookup returns CDR1 SGHAT and CDR2 FQNNGV. V lost 1 base and J 5 bases, leaving 8 bases between the germline ends. The CDR3 consists of 13 residues. CDR3 nucleotide sequence: TGTGCCAGCAGCTTAGGGAGGGGATATGGCTACACCTTC. Amino acid sequence: CASSLGRGYGYTF.

V gene TRBV10-2 combines with J gene TRBJ2-7; 9 nucleotides line up with TRBD1. The CDR3 totals 15 residues. V lost 4 bases, J lost 4 bases, and 8 bases stayed unmatched. CDR1 WSHSY and CDR2 SAAADI come from the germline V gene. The CDR3 DNA reads TGCGCCAGCAGTGGCTCGGGACAGGGTCTATACGAGCAGTACTTC. Protein: CASSGSGQGLYEQYF.

The chain combines TRBV6-5 with TRBJ2-7; D is unclear. Between the trimmed V and J ends, which lost 10 bases and 3 bases, there was a span of 10 bases. The V gene's germline CDR1 is MNHEY and CDR2 SVGAGI. The CDR3 consists of 11 residues. This CDR3 reads CATVRVYEQYF. CDR3 DNA sequence: TGTGCCACCGTACGGGTCTACGAGCAGTACTTC.

This sequence joins TRBV11-2 and TRBJ1-5, with D uncertain. Germline-derived CDR1 and CDR2 are SGHAT and FQNNGV. The length of the CDR3 is 13 residues. The V and J ends lost 5 bases and 2 bases respectively, with 7 bases between them. The CDR3 bases are TGTGCCAGCAGCCCCTCTGGCAATCAGCCCCAGCATTTT. Its protein is CASSPSGNQPQHF.

Written as DNA, the CDR3 is TGCGCCAGCAGCTTCGCAATGACTAGCGCTGGGGGAGAGACCCAGTACTTC. Residues: CASSFAMTSAGGETQYF. The rearrangement joins TRBV5-1 to TRBJ2-5; 8 nucleotides match TRBD2. V was clipped by 2 bases and J by 4 bases; unmatched bases: 13. The germline CDR1 and CDR2 sequences are SGHRS and YFSETQ. The CDR3 has 17 amino acids.

The chain joins TRBV6-6 to TRBJ2-1; TRBD2 is a possible D gene (5 bases). The CDR3 sequence is 15 residues long. Germline CDR1 reads MNHNY; CDR2 reads SVGAGI (reference sequence). V gave up 2 bases and J gave up 6 bases, with 14 bases separating them. The CDR3, as DNA: TGTGCCAGCAGTTACCAATCCGGACTTACCAATGAGCAGTTCTTC. Translation gives CASSYQSGLTNEQFF.

This chain joins TRBV4-1 and TRBJ1-1; D might be TRBD1 (5 bases). The CDR3 is 15 amino acids. CDR1 MGHRA and CDR2 YSYEKL come from the germline V gene. The V end was cut by 4 bases, the J end by 5 bases, with 17 bases between. The CDR3 region has the DNA TGCGCCAGCAGCCCAGGGCAGGGACCGAGTACTGAAGCTTTCTTT. This sequence encodes CASSPGQGPSTEAFF.

The V gene is TRBV18, the J gene TRBJ1-3, with D unclear. Per the germline V gene, CDR1 is KGHSH and CDR2 is LQKENI. This CDR3 comprises 14 residues. V was trimmed by 4 bases and J by 2 bases, leaving 9 bases between them. The CDR3 sequence: CASSLERAGNTIYF. The CDR3 region has the DNA TGTGCCAGCTCACTGGAAAGAGCTGGAAACACCATATATTTT. Full variable domain (missing parts from reference TRBV18 and TRBJ1-3): NAGVMQNPRHLVRRRGQEARLRCSPMKGHSHVYWYRQLPEEGLKFMVYLQKENIIDESGMPKERFSAEFPKEGPSILRIQQVVRGDSAAYFCASSLERAGNTIYFGEGSWLTVV.

The V gene is TRBV2, the J gene TRBJ2-7, with D possibly matching TRBD1 (6 bases). CDR3 length: 12 residues. The V gene lost 6 bases and the J gene lost 4 bases, with 10 bases spanning the gap. The V gene's germline CDR1 is SNHLY and CDR2 FYNNEI. The CDR3 region is CASSRQVYEQYF. The CDR3 DNA reads TGTGCCAGCAGCCGACAGGTTTACGAGCAGTACTTC.

The chain has TRBV7-2 and TRBJ1-2; 7 bases agree with TRBD1. CDR1 and CDR2 from the germline V gene are SGHTA and FQGNSA. Germline trimming cut 4 bases from V and 6 bases from J; bases unmatched to any gene: 11. This CDR3 is 15 amino acids long. CDR3 in DNA: TGTGCCAGCAGCTCCAGGGGGGTCAGCCGCGATGGCTACACCTTC. The encoded protein is CASSSRGVSRDGYTF.

The chain combines TRBV6-5 with TRBJ1-1; a weak D match, TRBD1 (5 bases). V was cut by 2 bases and J by 4 bases, with 8 bases left in between. CDR1 is MNHEY, CDR2 SVGAGI, per germline. The CDR3 extends over 13 amino acids. In DNA form, the CDR3 reads TGTGCCAGCAGTTACAGGGGAGGCACTGAAGCTTTCTTT. Translated: CASSYRGGTEAFF.

This clone appeared a few times. The chain joins TRBV18 to TRBJ2-7; D is perhaps TRBD1 or TRBD2 (5 bases each). CDR1 is KGHSH and CDR2 is LQKENI in the germline V gene. Deletions cut 5 bases from V and 5 bases from J, with 7 bases between. CDR3 length: 11 amino acids. The CDR3 nucleotides are TGTGCCAGCTCAGGGGGTGACGAGCAGTACTTC. This gives the protein CASSGGDEQYF. Looking up the rest from reference TRBV18 and TRBJ2-7 gives the full variable domain: NAGVMQNPRHLVRRRGQEARLRCSPMKGHSHVYWYRQLPEEGLKFMVYLQKENIIDESGMPKERFSAEFPKEGPSILRIQQVVRGDSAAYFCASSGGDEQYFGPGTRLTVT.

The gene calls are TRBV6-5 and TRBJ1-1; TRBD1 agrees at 8 bases. The CDR3 totals 15 residues. Trimming at V came to 5 bases and at J to 1 base, leaving 6 bases not matched to a gene. Per the germline V gene, CDR1 is MNHEY and CDR2 is SVGAGI. The CDR3 DNA reads TGTGCCAGCAGTGGGATTGACAGGGGGAACACTGAAGCTTTCTTT. Its protein product is CASSGIDRGNTEAFF.

The gene calls are TRBV6-5 and TRBJ1-2, with D possibly TRBD1 on 6 matching bases. CDR1 is MNHEY, CDR2 SVGAGI, per germline. V was clipped by 2 bases and J by 5 bases, with 15 bases between them. The CDR3 length is 15 residues. DNA of the CDR3: TGTGCCAGCAGTTACGGAGTGGGGGGCGTGTATGGCTACACCTTC. This translates into CASSYGVGGVYGYTF.

V and J are TRBV5-4 and TRBJ2-1; no definite D call. The V end was cut by 0 bases, the J end by 0 bases, with 10 bases between. The CDR3 is 16 amino acids. Per germline, CDR1 SGHNT and CDR2 YYREEE (reference sequence). The CDR3 reads CASSLAVFHSYNEQFF. The CDR3 DNA sequence: TGTGCCAGCAGCTTGGCCGTGTTTCACTCCTACAATGAGCAGTTCTTC.

The rearrangement joins TRBV9 to TRBJ2-3, with 9 bases aligning to TRBD2. The germline V gene has CDR1 SGDLS and CDR2 YYNGEE. V lost 3 bases, J lost 1 base, and 3 bases stayed unmatched. The CDR3 is 15 amino acids. The CDR3 here is CASSGRTSGTDTQYF. For the CDR3, the DNA is TGTGCCAGCAGCGGGCGGACTAGCGGCACAGATACGCAGTATTTT.